The 11 T cell receptor beta chains reported below all come from one sample, sequenced in a study of tumor and adjacent non-tumor tissue in lung cancer. The template was RNA from unsorted bulk tissue. The normal lung tissue was taken more than 3 cm from the tumor edge. A modified ARM-PCR protocol with three rounds of nested PCR amplified TCRbeta. In TCRdb, the multiplex PCR reads were re-called with MiXCR into one record per CDR3 protein. The sample has about 98,000 distinct CDR3 sequences, roughly 78% seen once. Material: distant non-tumor lung tissue. Source of these receptors: a man between 60 and 75 years old with small cell lung cancer.

This clonotype appeared a single time. An end of the junction does not agree with germline; a read error may underlie this. This sequence joins TRBV11-2 and TRBJ2-1, with unresolved D. CDR1 is SGHAT, CDR2 FQNNGV, per germline. There are 16 residues in the CDR3. CDR3 DNA: TGTGCAAGCAGCCTTAGGGCGGATAGCTCCTACGATGAACAGTTCTTC. It is translated as CASSLRADSSYDEQFF.

This clonotype occurred once. The junction and the germline gene differ at one end; a read error may be behind it. The rearrangement uses TRBV5-6 and TRBJ2-3, with no clear D. In germline, CDR1 is SGHDT, CDR2 YYEEEE. The CDR3 runs to 15 residues. CDR3 DNA sequence: TGTGCAAGCAGCTTGGAAGGAGAGGGCACAGATACGCAGTATTTT. Its protein is CASSLEGEGTDTQYF.

As to this clonotype: The junction shows a germline mismatch at one end, possibly a read error. The chain links TRBV4-2 to TRBJ2-2; the D gene is possibly TRBD2 (6 bases). The CDR3 is 15 residues long. Germline values: CDR1 LGHNA, CDR2 YNFKEQ. CDR3 nucleotides: TGTGCCAGCAAACTATCGGGTGATGATGGCGGGAAGCTGTTTTTT. It translates to CASKLSGDDGGKLFF.

A remark on this clonotype: At one of its ends the junction is not consistent with the germline gene, which may arise from a read error. The CDR3 DNA reads TGTGCCGTCAGTGAGGGGCAGCCAGATACCCAGTATTTC. It specifies CAVSEGQPDTQYF. This chain links TRBV10-3 with TRBJ2-5, with D possibly being TRBD1 or TRBD2 (5 bases each). This CDR3 is built from 13 residues. Per the germline V gene, CDR1 is ENHRY and CDR2 is SYGVKD.

Of note for this clonotype: Given a much more abundant clone one base away, this may be a read error. The gene calls are TRBV5-1 and TRBJ1-1; D is undetermined. The CDR3 loop spans 14 amino acids. From germline, CDR1 is SGHRS and CDR2 YFSETQ. V lost 2 bases and J 3 bases, leaving 11 bases between the germline ends. The CDR3 loop reads CASSFVGSHTEAFF. CDR3 sequence (DNA): TGCGCCAGCAGCTTCGTCGGGTCACACACTGAAGCTTTCTTT.

Of note for this clonotype: The junction and the germline gene differ at one end; a read error may be behind it. The V and J genes are TRBV11-2 and TRBJ1-3; D ambiguous. Germline V gene sequence: CDR1 SGHAT, CDR2 FQNNGV. There are 13 residues in the CDR3. The CDR3 DNA reads as TGCGCCCGCAGCTTAGAAGAGATAAACACCATATATTTT. It codes for CARSLEEINTIYF.

Comment on this clonotype: At one end the junction does not follow the germline gene, possibly because of a read error. The V gene is TRBV6-6, the J gene TRBJ2-6; D may be TRBD1 or TRBD2 (5 bases each). CDR3 length: 17 amino acids. CDR1 and CDR2 (germline): MNHNY, SVGAGI (reference sequence). In nucleotides, the CDR3 is TGTGCCAGCAGTTACTCTGGGGGTGTCTCTGGGGGCAACGTCCTGACTTTC. The encoded protein is CASSYSGGVSGGNVLTF.

Turning to this clonotype: This may come from a read error, since a much larger clone is one base off. This chain uses TRBV5-1 with TRBJ2-7, with D hard to call. The V and J ends lost 4 bases and 3 bases respectively, with 8 bases between them. Germline assignment: CDR1 SGHRS and CDR2 YFSETQ. The CDR3 contains 12 residues. CDR3 in amino acids: CASSPAHYEQYF. CDR3 bases: TGCGCCAGCAGCCCCGCTCACTACGAGCAGTACTTC.

DNA for the CDR3: TGTGCCATCAATCAACAGCAGAACACTGAAGCTTTCTTT. It encodes CAINQQQNTEAFF. This chain joins TRBV10-3 and TRBJ1-1; no clear D gene. Trimming took 7 bases from V and 1 from J, leaving 10 bases between them. The CDR3 extends over 13 amino acids. CDR1 and CDR2 from the germline V gene are ENHRY and SYGVKD.

The rearrangement links TRBV5-1 to TRBJ1-1; 9 positions agree with TRBD1. Germline lookup yields CDR1 SGHRS and CDR2 YFSETQ. The CDR3 is made up of 16 amino acids. The V gene end was trimmed by 5 bases and the J gene end by 2 bases; junction bases not matched to a gene: 10. The CDR3: CASSSSDRGINTEAFF. The DNA of the CDR3 is TGCGCCAGCAGTTCCTCGGACAGGGGTATTAACACTGAAGCTTTCTTT.

As to this clonotype: One end of the junction fails to match germline, which may point to a read error. CDR3 DNA sequence: TGCAGCGTAATAAGGGCAGAGCTTAGCACAGATACGCAGTATTTC. Translated, it gives CSVIRAELSTDTQYF. The gene calls are TRBV29-1 and TRBJ2-3; no clear D. The CDR3 totals 15 residues. Germline CDR1 SQVTM, CDR2 ANQGSEA.